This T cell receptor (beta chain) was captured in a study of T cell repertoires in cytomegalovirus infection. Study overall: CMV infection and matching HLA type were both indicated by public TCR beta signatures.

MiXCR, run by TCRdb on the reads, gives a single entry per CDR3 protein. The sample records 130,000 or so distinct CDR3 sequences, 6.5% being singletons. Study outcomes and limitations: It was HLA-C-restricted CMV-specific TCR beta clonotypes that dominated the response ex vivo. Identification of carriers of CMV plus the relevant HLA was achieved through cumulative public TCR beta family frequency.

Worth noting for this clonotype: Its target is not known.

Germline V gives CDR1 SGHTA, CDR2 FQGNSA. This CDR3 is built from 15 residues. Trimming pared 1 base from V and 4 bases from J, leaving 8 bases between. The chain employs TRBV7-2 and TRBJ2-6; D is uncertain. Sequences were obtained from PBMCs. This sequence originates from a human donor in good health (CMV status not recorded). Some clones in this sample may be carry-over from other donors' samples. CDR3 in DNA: TGTGCCAGCAGCTTAGTTTCCTCAGGGGCCAACGTCCTGACTTTC. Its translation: CASSLVSSGANVLTF.